These 23 T cell receptor beta chains were sequenced from one sample in a study of T cells expressing NK-cell markers. From the 5' RACE reads, TCRdb lists one entry per CDR3 protein and no DNA. This table lists 550,000 or so distinct CDR3 sequences. The source material was blood T cells: a sorted CD56 or NKG2C T cell subset, CD4+ or CD8+ T cells, or bulk PBMC T cells (not recorded which). These receptors all stem from a man aged 18 to 35 in good health.

The rearrangement links TRBV5-1 to TRBJ2-3; TCRdb picks TRBD2, but there is no DNA to check that call. The length of the CDR3 is 18 residues. Germline V CDR1 and CDR2: SGHRS, YFSETQ. CDR3 in amino acids: CASKREFRGLPRTDTQYF. The entire variable domain, with the rest obtained from reference TRBV5-1 and TRBJ2-3, is as follows: KAGVTQTPRYLIKTRGQQVTLSCSPISGHRSVSWYQQTPGQGLQFLFEYFSETQRNKGNFPGRFSGRQFSNSRSEMNVSTLELGDSALYLCASKREFRGLPRTDTQYFGPGTRLTVL.

This chain joins TRBV18 and TRBJ2-3; TCRdb picks TRBD1, but there is no DNA to check that call. CDR1 is KGHSH, CDR2 LQKENI, per germline. The CDR3 extends over 14 amino acids. The CDR3: CASSPRQGGDTQYF.

The chain combines TRBV5-4 with TRBJ2-3; TCRdb reports TRBD1, a call that lacks DNA to check it against. There are 15 residues in the CDR3. Germline V gives CDR1 SGHNT, CDR2 YYREEE (reference sequence). The CDR3 region is CASSLDPGELDTQYF.

The V call is TRBV5-1, the J call TRBJ1-6; there is no DNA to check the TCRdb D call of TRBD1. The CDR3 has 13 amino acids. The V gene's germline CDR1 is SGHRS and CDR2 YFSETQ. The CDR3 loop is CASSLGQNSPLHF.

Here the CDR3 reads CATSLEGTEKLFF. The V gene is TRBV6-5, the J gene TRBJ1-4. Germline-derived CDR1 and CDR2 are MNHEY and SVGAGI. The CDR3 consists of 13 residues.

CDR3 sequence: CATQTGISGNTIYF. The gene calls are TRBV5-6 and TRBJ1-3. Germline assignment: CDR1 SGHDT and CDR2 YYEEEE. This CDR3 has 14 residues.

The chain carries TRBV15 and TRBJ2-7; lacking DNA, the TRBD2 call made by TCRdb goes unchecked. Germline CDR1 reads LNHNV; CDR2 reads YYDKDF (reference sequence). This CDR3 contains 15 residues. The CDR3: CATSRASGRKGEQYF.

The gene calls are TRBV5-1 and TRBJ1-5; no DNA is available, so the TRBD1 call from TCRdb remains unchecked. Germline V gene lookup returns CDR1 SGHRS and CDR2 YFSETQ. CDR3 length: 15 amino acids. The CDR3 region is CASSLDAGRNQPQHF.

The J gene is TRBJ2-7, the V gene TRBV3-1. CDR3 length: 13 amino acids. Germline V gives CDR1 LGHDT, CDR2 YNNKEL (reference sequence). The CDR3 sequence is CASSQEWRYEQYF.

The chain recombines TRBV5-5 with TRBJ2-7; TCRdb designates TRBD2, a call that cannot be tested without DNA. Germline V CDR1 and CDR2: SGHKS, YYEKEE (reference sequence). This CDR3 has 13 amino acids. CDR3 sequence: CASSLDPSAEQYF.

The rearrangement uses TRBV4-1 and TRBJ2-3; TCRdb indicates TRBD1, and absent DNA this call remains unverified. Germline assignment: CDR1 MGHRA and CDR2 YSYEKL. The CDR3 loop spans 17 amino acids. The CDR3 protein is CASSQRGWDPDTDTQYF.

This chain joins TRBV18 and TRBJ2-2; TCRdb's D gene call, TRBD2, goes unchecked for lack of DNA. CDR1 is KGHSH, CDR2 LQKENI, per germline. This CDR3 region has 17 residues. CDR3 in amino acids: CASSPLRAGSNTGELFF.

The rearrangement links TRBV12-3 or TRBV12-4 to TRBJ1-4; the TCRdb D gene call, TRBD1, has no DNA to confirm it. The CDR3 sequence is 15 residues long. The CDR3: CASSTQHRGLSKLFF.

The V gene is TRBV25-1, the J gene TRBJ2-4. The CDR3 covers 11 residues. Germline V gene data show CDR1 as MGHDK and CDR2 as SYGVNS. The CDR3: CASSEMDRQYF.

The chain combines TRBV4-3 with TRBJ2-3; without DNA, the TCRdb call of TRBD1 cannot be checked. Germline V gives CDR1 LGHNA, CDR2 YSLEER. This CDR3 is 14 amino acids long. The CDR3 region is CASSQVQGANTQYF.

The chain couples TRBV11-2 to TRBJ2-5; the TCRdb D gene call, TRBD2, has no DNA to confirm it. Germline V gene sequence: CDR1 SGHAT, CDR2 FQNNGV. This CDR3 has 14 residues. CDR3 residues: CASSFSGYQETQYF.

CDR3 amino acids: CSALPGARTEAFF. The chain couples TRBV20-1 to TRBJ1-1; the TRBD1 assignment by TCRdb is unverifiable without DNA. CDR3 size: 13 residues. Germline lookup yields CDR1 DFQATT and CDR2 SNEGSKA (reference sequence).

The chain joins TRBV28 to TRBJ2-4. Germline CDR1 is MDHEN and CDR2 is SYDVKM. The CDR3 length is 17 residues. CDR3 region: CASSLSQEGLAKNIQYF.

CDR3 region: CATRPRDTDTEAFF. V and J are TRBV24-1 and TRBJ1-1; TCRdb calls TRBD1, which cannot be checked without DNA. Germline values: CDR1 KGHDR, CDR2 SFDVKD. The CDR3 is 14 residues long.

The chain employs TRBV12-3 or TRBV12-4 and TRBJ2-1; with no DNA, the TCRdb D assignment of TRBD2 cannot be verified. This CDR3 has 14 residues. CDR3: CASSLALEGDEQFF.

The CDR3 here is CASSLALSEGGELFF. This chain uses TRBV7-6 with TRBJ2-2; without DNA, the TCRdb call of TRBD2 cannot be checked. The CDR3 contains 15 residues. Germline V gives CDR1 SGHVS, CDR2 FNYEAQ.

The chain employs TRBV15 and TRBJ2-1; the TRBD2 assignment by TCRdb is unverifiable without DNA. The germline V gene encodes CDR1 LNHNV and CDR2 YYDKDF (reference sequence). This CDR3 spans 13 amino acids. This CDR3 is CATSPSAHNEQFF.

The V gene is TRBV4-2, the J gene TRBJ2-5; without DNA, the TCRdb call of TRBD2 cannot be checked. The CDR3 is made up of 19 amino acids. Germline values: CDR1 LGHNA, CDR2 YNFKEQ. This chain's CDR3 is CASSQDLPQGRAVGETQYF.